Sequencing of this T cell receptor beta chain was carried out in a study of shared T cell receptors in the human thymus. TCRdb's table, derived via immunoSEQ multiplex PCR, lists solely in-frame clones and lacks some. In the table there are about 660,000 clones, roughly 86% of which are singletons. Germline CDR1 and CDR2: SGHTA and FQGNSA. J lost 2 bases, V lost 5 bases, and 4 bases had no gene match. The CDR3 spans 14 residues. These data also featured in a second study, about human thymus T cells.

This receptor was obtained from a boy younger than two with a congenital heart defect. The sequencing input was thymocytes. V usage is TRBV7-2 and J usage is TRBJ2-7; TRBD1 aligns across 9 bases. CDR3 amino acids: CASSADRGPYEQYF. The CDR3 DNA follows: TGTGCCAGCAGCGCGGACAGGGGCCCCTACGAGCAGTACTTC.